This T cell receptor (beta chain) was identified in a study of response to subunit inactivated influenza vaccine (dated by TCRdb to the late 2010s). At the level of the whole study: Deep quantitative T cell receptor repertoire profiling was used in the study to track responses to a trivalent subunit inactivated influenza vaccine. General findings and caveats noted by the study authors: According to the authors, only a limited number of new T cells may be recruited by each seasonal influenza vaccination.

There are a few counts of this clonotype. There is no known antigen for this receptor. No much larger clone exists at a distance of one base, and base qualities are not known. The germline V gene encodes CDR1 SQVTM and CDR2 ANQGSEA. From the cysteine up to the phenylalanine, the CDR3 has a length of 12 residues. Only the CDR3 region is kept as DNA, spanning 36 bases read in frame from base 1. After removal of 7 bases from V and 5 bases from J, the junction retains 5 bases not matched to a gene. The receptor library was made with RT-PCR. Sequencing was carried out with an Illumina HiSeq 2500. In TCRdb, the public reads were trimmed at Q25 with fastp and aligned with MiXCR, with productive beta chains retained. All rows with the same CDR3 protein become a single entry with the most common DNA and genes. Present in this sample are approximately 490,000 distinct CDR3 sequences, approximately 7.8% of which were seen just once. The ten most abundant clones make up about an eighth of the sample.

The sequence is built from TRBV29-1 and TRBJ1-2; the junction holds 9 bases that match TRBD1. The specimen was PBMCs from blood, collected 23 months after vaccination. The sequence was obtained from a man between 50 and 69 years old who received an inactivated influenza vaccine. Donor details come from another sample of the same person, matched by shared clones. The nucleotide sequence reads as follows: TGCAGCGGGGGACAGGGAGGGTATGGCTACACCTTC. Its protein reads: CSGGQGGYGYTF.